In this sample, the clone carrying this TCR beta chain turned up a few times. This sample is drawn from a study of blood T cell repertoires in COVID-19. Overall study: Acute and convalescent COVID-19 samples came from the United States, Italy and Spain. Sample material is recorded as cDNA or gDNA derived from T cells, B-cell-depleted T cells, or PBMCs.

Per the authors' pipeline: Amplification of reference gene primers was used by the study to estimate nucleated cell counts. Assay: immunoSEQ multiplex PCR; the TCRdb copy retains only in-frame clones and omits some. Clone size and the V and J calls come from that table; the DNA yielded D and trimming. The sample carries over 300,000 clones, 75% to 85% recorded once. The TCR originated in a human donor in a cohort sampled during active COVID-19. Source material: peripheral blood.

In DNA form, the CDR3 reads TGTGCCAGCAGCCGAGGAGGGACAGGGAACTATGGCTACACCTTC. The encoded protein is CASSRGGTGNYGYTF. This chain uses TRBV7-9 with TRBJ1-2, with 9 bases matching TRBD1. Germline lookup yields CDR1 SEHNR and CDR2 FQNEAQ (reference sequence). V was pared by 5 bases and J by 2 bases, with 6 bases of the junction left unmatched. The CDR3 sequence is 15 residues long.